The TCR beta chain described here comes from a study of monozygotic twins with inflammatory bowel disease. The study, taken as a whole, reports: Especially with disease activity, IBD patients had fewer clonotypes in common with others than healthy twins did. Patient repertoires may have gained variability from differing immunosuppressive treatments. A single strong clonotype or signal linked to IBD was not supported.

About this clonotype itself: What it binds is unknown.

One entry per CDR3 protein, without DNA, is what TCRdb gives after re-calling the 5' RACE reads. The table lists around 450,000 distinct CDR3 sequences. CDR1 is LGHDT, CDR2 YNNKEL, per germline (reference sequence). The CDR3 length is 14 residues. This chain links TRBV3-1 with TRBJ1-5. The source of this sequence is a human donor with ulcerative colitis or Crohn's disease, or a healthy co-twin of an affected twin (not recorded which). The sample taken for sequencing was blood. CDR3 region: CASSQGNGNQPQHF.